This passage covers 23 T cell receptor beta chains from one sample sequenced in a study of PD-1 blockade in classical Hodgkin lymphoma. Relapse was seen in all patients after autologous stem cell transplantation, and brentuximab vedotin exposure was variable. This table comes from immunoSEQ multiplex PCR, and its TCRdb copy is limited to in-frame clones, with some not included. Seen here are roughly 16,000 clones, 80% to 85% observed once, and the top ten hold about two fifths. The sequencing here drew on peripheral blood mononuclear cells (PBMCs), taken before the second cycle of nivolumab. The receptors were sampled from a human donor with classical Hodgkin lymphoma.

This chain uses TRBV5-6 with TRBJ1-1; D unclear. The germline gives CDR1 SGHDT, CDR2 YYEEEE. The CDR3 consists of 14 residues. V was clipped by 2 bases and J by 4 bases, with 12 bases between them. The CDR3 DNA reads TGTGCCAGCAGCTTAGAGCGAGGGAGCACTGAAGCTTTCTTT. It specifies CASSLERGSTEAFF.

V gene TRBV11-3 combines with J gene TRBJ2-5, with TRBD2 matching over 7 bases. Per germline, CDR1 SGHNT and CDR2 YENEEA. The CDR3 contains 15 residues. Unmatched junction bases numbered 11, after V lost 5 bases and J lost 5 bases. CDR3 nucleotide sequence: TGTGCCAGCAGCCCCGGGGGGAAGGAGGCCGAGACCCAGTACTTC. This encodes CASSPGGKEAETQYF.

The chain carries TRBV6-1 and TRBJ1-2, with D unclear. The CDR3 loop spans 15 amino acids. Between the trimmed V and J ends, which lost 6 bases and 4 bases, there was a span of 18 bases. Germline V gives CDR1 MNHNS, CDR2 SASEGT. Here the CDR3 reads CASSAANLMSYGYTF. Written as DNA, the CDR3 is TGTGCCAGCAGCGCAGCGAATTTAATGTCCTATGGCTACACCTTC.

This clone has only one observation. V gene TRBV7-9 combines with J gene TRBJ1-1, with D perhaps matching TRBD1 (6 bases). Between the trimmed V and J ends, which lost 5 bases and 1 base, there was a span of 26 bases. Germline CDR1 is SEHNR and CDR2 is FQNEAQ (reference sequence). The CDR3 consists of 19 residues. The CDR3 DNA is TGTGCCAGCAGCCCGGGGGGGGCGGGACGGAACACCGAGAACACTGAAGCTTTCTTT. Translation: CASSPGGAGRNTENTEAFF. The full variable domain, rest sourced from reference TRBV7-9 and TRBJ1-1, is DTGVSQNPRHKITKRGQNVTFRCDPISEHNRLYWYRQTLGQGPEFLTYFQNEAQLEKSRLLSDRFSAERPKGSFSTLEIQRTEQGDSAMYLCASSPGGAGRNTENTEAFFGQGTRLTVV.

The CDR3 loop is CASSLGDGDTGELFF. In DNA, the CDR3 is TGCGCCAGCAGCTTGGGGGACGGAGACACCGGGGAGCTGTTTTTT. The V call is TRBV5-1, the J call TRBJ2-2; D may be TRBD1 or TRBD2 (5 bases each). The CDR3 length is 15 residues. Germline CDR1 SGHRS, CDR2 YFSETQ. V was trimmed by 0 bases and J by 3 bases, leaving 9 bases between them.

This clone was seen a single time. Here the CDR3 DNA reads TGTGCCAGCAGTTACCCCTCGGTGACAGCTGAAAACACCATATATTTT. It is translated as CASSYPSVTAENTIYF. The genes are TRBV6-6 and TRBJ1-3; tentative D call: TRBD1 (5 bases). V dropped 2 bases and J dropped 6 bases, with 17 bases sitting between them. CDR3 size: 16 residues. Germline V gene lookup returns CDR1 MNHNY and CDR2 SVGAGI (reference sequence).

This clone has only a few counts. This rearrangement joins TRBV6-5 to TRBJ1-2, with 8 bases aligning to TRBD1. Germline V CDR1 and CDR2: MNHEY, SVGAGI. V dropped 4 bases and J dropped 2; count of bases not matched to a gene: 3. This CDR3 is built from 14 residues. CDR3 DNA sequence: TGTGCCAGCAGTTTCCGGGACAGGAACTATGGCTACACCTTC. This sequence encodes CASSFRDRNYGYTF.

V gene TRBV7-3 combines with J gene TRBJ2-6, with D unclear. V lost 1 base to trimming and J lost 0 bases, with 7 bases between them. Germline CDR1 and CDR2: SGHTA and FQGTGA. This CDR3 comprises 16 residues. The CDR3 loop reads CASSLSPDSGANVLTF. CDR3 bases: TGTGCCAGCAGCTTAAGTCCAGACTCTGGGGCCAACGTCCTGACTTTC.

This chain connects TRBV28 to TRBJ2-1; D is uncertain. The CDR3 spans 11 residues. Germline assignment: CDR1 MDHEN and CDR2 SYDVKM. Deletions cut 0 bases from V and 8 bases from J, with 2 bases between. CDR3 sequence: CASSLWYEQFF. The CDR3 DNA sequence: TGTGCCAGCAGTTTATGGTATGAGCAGTTCTTC.

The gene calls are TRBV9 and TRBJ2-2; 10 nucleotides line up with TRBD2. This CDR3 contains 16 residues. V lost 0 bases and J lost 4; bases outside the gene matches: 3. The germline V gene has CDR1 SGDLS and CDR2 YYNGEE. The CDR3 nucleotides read TGTGCCAGCAGCGTAGGGCCTAGCGGGGGCACCGGGGAGCTGTTTTTT. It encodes CASSVGPSGGTGELFF.

The chain's CDR3 is CASSRDTDTQYF. CDR3 nucleotides: TGTGCCAGCAGTCGGGACACAGATACGCAGTATTTT. The V gene is TRBV27, the J gene TRBJ2-3; D is possibly TRBD2 (5 bases). CDR1 MNHEY and CDR2 SMNVEV come from the germline V gene (reference sequence). The ends were cut back, 5 bases at V and 2 bases at J, with 5 bases in the middle. The CDR3 covers 12 residues.

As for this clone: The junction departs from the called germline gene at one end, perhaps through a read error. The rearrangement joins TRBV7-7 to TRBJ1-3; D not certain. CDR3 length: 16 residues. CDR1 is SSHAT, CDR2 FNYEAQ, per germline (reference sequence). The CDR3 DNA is TGTGCTAGCAGCTTAGCGGGTCCGGGTTCTGGAAACACCATATATTTT. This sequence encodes CASSLAGPGSGNTIYF.

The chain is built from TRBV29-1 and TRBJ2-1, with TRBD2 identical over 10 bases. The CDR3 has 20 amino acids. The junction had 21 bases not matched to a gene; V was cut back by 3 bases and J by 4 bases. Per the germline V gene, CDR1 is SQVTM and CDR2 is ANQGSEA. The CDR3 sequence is CSVDLLTGARTAGGYNEQFF. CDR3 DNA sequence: TGCAGCGTTGACCTCTTGACAGGGGCTAGGACAGCGGGAGGGTACAATGAGCAGTTCTTC.

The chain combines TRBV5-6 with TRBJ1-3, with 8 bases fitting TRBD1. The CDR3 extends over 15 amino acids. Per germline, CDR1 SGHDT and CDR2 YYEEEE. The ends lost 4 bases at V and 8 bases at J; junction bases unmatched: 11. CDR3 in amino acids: CASSRGQGYPYTIYF. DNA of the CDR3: TGTGCCAGCAGCCGCGGACAGGGATACCCCTACACCATATATTTT. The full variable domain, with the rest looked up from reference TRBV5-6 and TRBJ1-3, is DAGVTQSPTHLIKTRGQQVTLRCSPKSGHDTVSWYQQALGQGPQFIFQYYEEEERQRGNFPDRFSGHQFPNYSSELNVNALLLGDSALYLCASSRGQGYPYTIYFGEGSWLTVV.

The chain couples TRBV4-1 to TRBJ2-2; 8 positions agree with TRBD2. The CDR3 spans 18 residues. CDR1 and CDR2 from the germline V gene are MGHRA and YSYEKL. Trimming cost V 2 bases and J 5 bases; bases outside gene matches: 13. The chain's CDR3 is CASSQSNNLLAGTGELFF. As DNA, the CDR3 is TGCGCCAGCAGCCAATCTAATAACCTCCTAGCGGGTACCGGGGAGCTGTTTTTT.

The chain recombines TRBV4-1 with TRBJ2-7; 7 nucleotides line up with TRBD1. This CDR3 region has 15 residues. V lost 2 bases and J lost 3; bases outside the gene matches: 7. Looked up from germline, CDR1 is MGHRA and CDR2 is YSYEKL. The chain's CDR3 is CASSQSGQLFYEQYF. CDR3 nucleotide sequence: TGCGCCAGCAGCCAATCGGGACAGTTATTCTACGAGCAGTACTTC.

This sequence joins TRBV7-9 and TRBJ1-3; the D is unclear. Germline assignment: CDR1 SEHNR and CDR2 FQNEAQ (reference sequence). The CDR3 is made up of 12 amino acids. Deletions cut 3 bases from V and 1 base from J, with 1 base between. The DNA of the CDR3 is TGTGCCAGCAGCTTTTCTGGAAACACCATATATTTT. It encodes CASSFSGNTIYF.

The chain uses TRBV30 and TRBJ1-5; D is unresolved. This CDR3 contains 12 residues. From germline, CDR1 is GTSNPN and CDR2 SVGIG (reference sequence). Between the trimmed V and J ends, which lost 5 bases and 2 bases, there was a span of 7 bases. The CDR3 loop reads CAWQDGNQPQHF. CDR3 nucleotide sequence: TGTGCCTGGCAGGACGGCAATCAGCCCCAGCATTTT.

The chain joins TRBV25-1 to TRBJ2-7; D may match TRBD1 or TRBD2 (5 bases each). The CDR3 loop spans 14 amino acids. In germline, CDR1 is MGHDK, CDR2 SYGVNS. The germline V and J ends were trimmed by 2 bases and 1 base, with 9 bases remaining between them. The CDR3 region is CASSERGESYEQYF. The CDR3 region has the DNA TGTGCCAGCAGTGAAAGGGGAGAATCCTACGAGCAGTACTTC.

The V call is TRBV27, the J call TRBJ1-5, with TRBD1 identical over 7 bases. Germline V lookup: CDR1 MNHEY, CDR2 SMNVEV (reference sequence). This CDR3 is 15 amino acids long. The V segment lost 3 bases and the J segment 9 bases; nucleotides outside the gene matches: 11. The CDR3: CASSFPPGGKRPQHF. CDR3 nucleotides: TGTGCCAGCAGTTTTCCTCCAGGGGGTAAGCGGCCCCAGCATTTT.

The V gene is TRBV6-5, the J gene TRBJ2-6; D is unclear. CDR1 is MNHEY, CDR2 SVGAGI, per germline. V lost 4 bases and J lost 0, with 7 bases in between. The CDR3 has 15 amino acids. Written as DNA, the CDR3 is TGTGCCAGCAGTTCGATCCACTCTGGGGCCAACGTCCTGACTTTC. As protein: CASSSIHSGANVLTF.

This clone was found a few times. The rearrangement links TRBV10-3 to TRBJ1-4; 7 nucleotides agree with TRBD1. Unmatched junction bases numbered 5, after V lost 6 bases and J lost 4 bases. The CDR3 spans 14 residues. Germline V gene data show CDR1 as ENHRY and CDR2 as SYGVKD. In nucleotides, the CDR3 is TGTGCCATCAGATCGGGACAGCGTAATGAAAAACTGTTTTTT. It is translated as CAIRSGQRNEKLFF.

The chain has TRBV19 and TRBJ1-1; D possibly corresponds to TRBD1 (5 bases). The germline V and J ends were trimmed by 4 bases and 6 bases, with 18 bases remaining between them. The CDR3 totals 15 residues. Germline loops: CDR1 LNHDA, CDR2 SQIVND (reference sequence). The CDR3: CASSKNRWDWAEAFF. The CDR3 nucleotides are TGTGCCAGTAGTAAAAACCGATGGGACTGGGCTGAAGCTTTCTTT.